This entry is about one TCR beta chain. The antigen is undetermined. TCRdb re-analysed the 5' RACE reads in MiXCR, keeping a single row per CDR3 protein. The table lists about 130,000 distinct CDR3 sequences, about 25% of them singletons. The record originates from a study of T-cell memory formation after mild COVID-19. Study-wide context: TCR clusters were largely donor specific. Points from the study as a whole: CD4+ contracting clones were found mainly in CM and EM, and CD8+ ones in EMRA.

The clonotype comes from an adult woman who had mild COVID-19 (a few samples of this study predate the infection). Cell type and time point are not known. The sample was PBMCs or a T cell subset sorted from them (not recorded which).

Here the CDR3 DNA reads TGTGCCAGCAGCGGAGCGGCCGGGGGGGTCCAAGAGACCCAGTACTTC. It encodes CASSGAAGGVQETQYF. The V and J genes are TRBV7-9 and TRBJ2-5; 8 nucleotides match TRBD2. Unmatched junction bases numbered 9, after V lost 5 bases and J lost 1 base. Germline CDR1 reads SEHNR; CDR2 reads FQNEAQ (reference sequence). The CDR3 is made up of 16 amino acids.